This TCR beta chain was identified during a study of graft-versus-host responses after intestinal transplantation. Overall study: Induction using anti-thymocyte globulin, followed by tacrolimus and steroids for 3 to 4 years, was given to all recipients. General study points: Those patients showing graft-donor T cell macrochimerism displayed high graft-versus-host to host-versus-graft clonal ratios in allografts.

Germline assignment: CDR1 SGDLS and CDR2 YYNGEE. Trimming took 1 base from V and 6 from J; bases not matched to a gene: 7. The CDR3 length is 16 residues. Data came from immunoSEQ multiplex PCR; TCRdb stores just in-frame clones and leaves some out. The sample shows around 15,000 clones, 70% of them seen only once. Regarding this clone: Its target is not known.

The starting material, graft tissue, was processed to release intraepithelial and lamina propria lymphocytes. The sample consisted of ileum tissue, taken 700 to 800 days after intestinal transplantation. The TCR sequence derives from a human patient who received an intestinal transplant, so some T cells may come from the graft donor. The chain recombines TRBV9 with TRBJ2-5; TRBD2 matches 12 bases. CDR3 nucleotide sequence: TGTGCCAGCAGCGTATCACTAGCGGGGGGCGAAAAGACCCAGTACTTC. Its protein product is CASSVSLAGGEKTQYF.